The 24 T cell receptor beta chains below all came from one sample that was sequenced in a study of blood T cells in healthy people across ages. The second PCR ran about 6 to 12 cycles with a sample-barcoded 5' primer and J-beta primers. TCRdb fed the 5' RACE reads into MiXCR, producing one record per CDR3 protein. The repertoire consists of hundreds of thousands of distinct CDR3 sequences, with approximately 25% occurring once and the leading ten covering 9.4%. The same specimen was also included in a second study, on T cells of mothers and their children.

The sequenced sample was blood. Receptor source: a boy aged 5 to 17 in good health.

The V call is TRBV7-9, the J call TRBJ2-3; no reliable D call. CDR1 and CDR2 from the germline V gene are SEHNR and FQNEAQ (reference sequence). The length of the CDR3 is 16 residues. Between the trimmed V and J ends, which lost 1 base and 2 bases, there was a span of 13 bases. The CDR3 sequence: CASSLGSAEDTDTQYF. For the CDR3, the DNA is TGTGCCAGCAGCTTAGGGTCGGCGGAAGACACAGATACGCAGTATTTT. The full variable domain, its missing parts supplied by reference TRBV7-9 and TRBJ2-3, is DTGVSQNPRHKITKRGQNVTFRCDPISEHNRLYWYRQTLGQGPEFLTYFQNEAQLEKSRLLSDRFSAERPKGSFSTLEIQRTEQGDSAMYLCASSLGSAEDTDTQYFGPGTRLTVL.

This sequence joins TRBV7-9 and TRBJ2-5, with D unresolved. The end of the DNA is better explained by TRBJ2-7, so the J call may be wrong. The CDR3 has 14 residues. Germline V gives CDR1 SEHNR, CDR2 FQNEAQ (reference sequence). The CDR3 reads CASSSQLGTYEQYF. The CDR3 DNA follows: TGTGCCAGCAGCTCGCAACTGGGTACCTACGAGCAGTACTTC.

This clonotype was detected a few times. The chain joins TRBV12-5 to TRBJ1-1; D gene unclear. This CDR3 is 14 amino acids long. The V and J ends lost 5 bases and 7 bases respectively, with 17 bases between them. From germline, CDR1 is LGHNT and CDR2 FRNRAP. The DNA of the CDR3 is TGTGCTAGTGGTACGGACTCTCAAGGTTTTGAAGCTTTCTTT. This encodes CASGTDSQGFEAFF.

Only a few counts were recorded for this clonotype. The chain has TRBV5-4 and TRBJ2-7; D ambiguous. V was shortened by 0 bases and J by 6 bases, with 10 bases between the two germline ends. The CDR3 has 13 residues. The V gene's germline CDR1 is SGHNT and CDR2 YYREEE (reference sequence). This chain's CDR3 is CASSLGNSGEQYF. The CDR3 DNA sequence: TGTGCCAGCAGCTTGGGAAATTCCGGCGAGCAGTACTTC.

This clonotype occurred many times. The rearrangement links TRBV3-1 to TRBJ2-3; 12 bases line up with TRBD2. This CDR3 comprises 17 residues. Germline lookup yields CDR1 LGHDT and CDR2 YNNKEL (reference sequence). Trimming at V came to 4 bases and at J to 1 base, leaving 6 bases not matched to a gene. This chain's CDR3 is CASSPRLAGDRTDTQYF. CDR3 DNA sequence: TGTGCCAGCAGCCCCAGACTAGCGGGAGATCGCACAGATACGCAGTATTTT.

Comment on this clonotype: One junction end disagrees with the germline gene, perhaps due to a read error. The CDR3 sequence is CASSLGTSGGYNGQFF. CDR3 bases: TGTGCCAGCAGCTTGGGGACTAGCGGGGGATACAATGGGCAGTTCTTC. The V and J genes are TRBV5-4 and TRBJ2-1, with 13 bases matching TRBD2. The CDR3 covers 16 residues. Germline lookup yields CDR1 SGHNT and CDR2 YYREEE (reference sequence).

This clonotype was seen only a few times. The V gene is TRBV7-8, the J gene TRBJ2-3, with 10 nucleotides matching TRBD1. Germline loops: CDR1 SGHVS, CDR2 FQNEAQ. V shed 4 bases and J 4 bases; nucleotides not matched to a gene: 11. This CDR3 is 17 amino acids long. The CDR3 spells CASSYDMRDRGADTQYF. The CDR3 DNA reads as TGTGCCAGCAGCTACGACATGCGGGACAGGGGTGCAGATACGCAGTATTTT.

J is TRBJ2-5 and V is TRBV5-1; D may correspond to TRBD1 or TRBD2 (5 bases each). The CDR3 totals 13 residues. V lost 3 bases and J lost 5, with 11 bases in between. The germline CDR1 and CDR2 sequences are SGHRS and YFSETQ. This CDR3 is CASSYGDRETQYF. CDR3 bases: TGCGCCAGCAGCTATGGGGACCGCGAGACCCAGTACTTC.

This clonotype was seen ten or more times. The V and J genes are TRBV7-9 and TRBJ1-1; unclear D gene. CDR1 is SEHNR, CDR2 FQNEAQ, per germline (reference sequence). CDR3 length equals 15 residues. The germline V and J ends were trimmed by 4 bases and 2 bases, with 14 bases remaining between them. The CDR3 nucleotides are TGTGCCAGCAGCTCCCCCGACCGGGGAAACACTGAAGCTTTCTTT. Translating it yields CASSSPDRGNTEAFF.

The chain combines TRBV6-1 with TRBJ2-5; 8 nucleotides agree with TRBD1. The V segment lost 6 bases and the J segment 0 bases; nucleotides outside the gene matches: 12. Per germline, CDR1 MNHNS and CDR2 SASEGT. This CDR3 has 17 residues. As DNA, the CDR3 is TGTGCCAGCAGGAAGACAGGGGACGGTCCGTACCAAGAGACCCAGTACTTC. It specifies CASRKTGDGPYQETQYF.

V gene TRBV25-1 combines with J gene TRBJ2-5; no reliable D call. The J call may not be correct, given that the DNA end is closer to TRBJ2-7. CDR3 length equals 14 residues. The V gene's germline CDR1 is MGHDK and CDR2 SYGVNS. The CDR3 DNA reads TGTGCCAGCAGTGAAGCGACCGGCGGCTACGAGCAGTACTTC. It is translated as CASSEATGGYEQYF.

V and J are TRBV20-1 and TRBJ2-3, with TRBD2 matching over 8 bases. J gave up 2 bases and V 0 bases, and 7 bases lay outside the gene matches. Germline lookup yields CDR1 DFQATT and CDR2 SNEGSKA (reference sequence). The CDR3 is 16 residues long. DNA for the CDR3: TGCAGTGCTAGAGATTCCGGGACTAGTATCACAGATACGCAGTATTTT. It translates to CSARDSGTSITDTQYF.

A few counts support this clonotype. This rearrangement joins TRBV28 to TRBJ2-5; 9 bases fit TRBD2. The germline V gene has CDR1 MDHEN and CDR2 SYDVKM. V was pared by 5 bases and J by 5 bases, with 9 bases of the junction left unmatched. The CDR3 is made up of 15 amino acids. CDR3 in DNA: TGTGCCAGCAGTCTACGACTAGCGGATATGGAGACCCAGTACTTC. Protein sequence: CASSLRLADMETQYF.

This clonotype appeared a few times. This chain joins TRBV7-3 and TRBJ2-1; TRBD1 might be the D (5 bases). Trimming cost V 4 bases and J 4 bases, with 14 bases left between them. Germline V gene lookup returns CDR1 SGHTA and CDR2 FQGTGA. The CDR3 is 15 residues long. Here the CDR3 DNA reads TGTGCCAGCAGCTCTCAGGTGGGGCTTTACAATGAGCAGTTCTTC. Protein product: CASSSQVGLYNEQFF.

This clonotype occurred a few times. The V and J genes are TRBV7-8 and TRBJ2-7; D may be TRBD2 (6 bases). V was trimmed by 0 bases and J by 0 bases, leaving 15 bases between them. CDR3 length: 17 residues. CDR1 SGHVS and CDR2 FQNEAQ come from the germline V gene. CDR3 loop: CASSLAPKATSSYEQYF. DNA of the CDR3: TGTGCCAGCAGCTTAGCCCCCAAAGCGACTAGCTCCTACGAGCAGTACTTC. Drawing the rest from reference TRBV7-8 and TRBJ2-7, the complete variable domain is GAGVSQSPRYKVAKRGQDVALRCDPISGHVSLFWYQQALGQGPEFLTYFQNEAQLDKSGLPSDRFFAERPEGSVSTLKIQRTQQEDSAVYLCASSLAPKATSSYEQYFGPGTRLTVT.

The gene calls are TRBV27 and TRBJ2-1; D ambiguous. This CDR3 contains 16 residues. Trimming removed 3 bases from V and 8 bases from J, with 20 bases in between. Germline values: CDR1 MNHEY, CDR2 SMNVEV (reference sequence). The CDR3, as DNA: TGTGCCAGCAGTTTCTCCCGGGCCAACCTTGGGGATGAGCAGTTCTTC. Translated: CASSFSRANLGDEQFF.

The genes are TRBV29-1 and TRBJ1-1; 8 bases match TRBD1. V lost 6 bases, J lost 7 bases, and 10 bases stayed unmatched. Germline V lookup: CDR1 SQVTM, CDR2 ANQGSEA. This CDR3 has 13 residues. CDR3 residues: CSVQGARWIEAFF. In DNA, the CDR3 is TGCAGCGTGCAGGGGGCCCGCTGGATTGAAGCTTTCTTT. The full variable domain, completed using reference TRBV29-1 and TRBJ1-1, is SAVISQKPSRDICQRGTSLTIQCQVDSQVTMMFWYRQQPGQSLTLIATANQGSEATYESGFVIDKFPISRPNLTFSTLTVSNMSPEDSSIYLCSVQGARWIEAFFGQGTRLTVV.

This clonotype occurred a few times. This chain joins TRBV2 and TRBJ2-4, with D unclear. V lost 6 bases and J lost 8, with 14 bases in between. The CDR3 is made up of 13 amino acids. CDR1 SNHLY and CDR2 FYNNEI come from the germline V gene. The CDR3 region is CASSRLPTDIQYF. CDR3 sequence (DNA): TGTGCCAGCAGCCGTCTCCCCACGGACATTCAGTACTTC. The whole variable domain, remainder taken from reference TRBV2 and TRBJ2-4, is EPEVTQTPSHQVTQMGQEVILRCVPISNHLYFYWYRQILGQKVEFLVSFYNNEISEKSEIFDDQFSVERPDGSNFTLKIRSTKLEDSAMYFCASSRLPTDIQYFGAGTRLSVL.

This clonotype was picked up a small number of times. The V gene is TRBV21-1, the J gene TRBJ1-1. TRBV21-1 is a pseudogene segment. The CDR3 runs to 16 residues. This chain's CDR3 is CASSKGRIWTNTEAFF. The CDR3 DNA follows: TGTGCCAGCAGCAAAGGAAGGATTTGGACTAACACTGAAGCTTTCTTT.

This rearrangement joins TRBV28 to TRBJ2-7; a possible D gene is TRBD2 (5 bases). The germline gives CDR1 MDHEN, CDR2 SYDVKM. The CDR3 contains 13 residues. Trimming left V 3 bases short and J 3 bases short, with 9 bases between. The CDR3 loop reads CASSFRGNYEQYF. The CDR3 bases are TGTGCCAGCAGTTTTCGGGGAAACTACGAGCAGTACTTC.

This clonotype was recorded a few times. This rearrangement joins TRBV20-1 to TRBJ2-3; the D is unclear. This CDR3 region has 13 residues. Germline V gene data show CDR1 as DFQATT and CDR2 as SNEGSKA (reference sequence). V gave up 6 bases and J gave up 2 bases, with 12 bases separating them. The CDR3 loop is CSAPPRITDTQYF. Written as DNA, the CDR3 is TGCAGTGCCCCTCCTAGAATCACAGATACGCAGTATTTT.

The rearrangement uses TRBV7-2 and TRBJ2-4; possible D gene TRBD1, 6 bases. Germline CDR1 reads SGHTA; CDR2 reads FQGNSA. V shed 2 bases and J shed 8 bases, with 13 bases lying between them. There are 14 residues in the CDR3. As DNA, the CDR3 is TGTGCCAGCAGCTTAAGCAGGGGAGCGGACATTCAGTACTTC. This translates into CASSLSRGADIQYF.

The chain carries TRBV18 and TRBJ1-3; D remains unclear. This CDR3 spans 16 amino acids. In germline, CDR1 is KGHSH, CDR2 LQKENI. V was pared by 3 bases and J by 0 bases, with 12 bases between. CDR3 bases: TGTGCCAGCTCACCGTCGGACGGGAGCTCTGGAAACACCATATATTTT. It specifies CASSPSDGSSGNTIYF. Looking up the rest from reference TRBV18 and TRBJ1-3 gives the full variable domain: NAGVMQNPRHLVRRRGQEARLRCSPMKGHSHVYWYRQLPEEGLKFMVYLQKENIIDESGMPKERFSAEFPKEGPSILRIQQVVRGDSAAYFCASSPSDGSSGNTIYFGEGSWLTVV.

This clonotype has just a few counts. The V call is TRBV5-1, the J call TRBJ2-1; the D gene is possibly TRBD2 (5 bases). CDR1 and CDR2 from the germline V gene are SGHRS and YFSETQ. The V end was cut by 4 bases, the J end by 3 bases, with 14 bases between. The CDR3 has 15 amino acids. The CDR3 is CASSPGYGDYNEQFF. CDR3 bases: TGCGCCAGCAGCCCAGGTTACGGGGACTACAATGAGCAGTTCTTC.